A single sample is the source of the 30 T cell receptor beta chains below, sequenced in a study of read filtering for tumor transcriptome and immune sequencing (dated by TCRdb to the early 2020s). The sample was run on an Illumina HiSeq 4000. TCR libraries were constructed from approximately 390 ng RNA using the Immunoverse kit, and molecular barcoded adaptors covering alpha/delta and beta/gamma chains were employed. TCRdb trimmed the raw reads at Q25, called clones with MiXCR and kept productive beta chains. For every CDR3 protein sequence, its rows merge into one entry that carries the most common genes and DNA. The sample yields some 120,000 distinct CDR3 sequences; 13% were counted once. 11% of the sample goes to the ten largest clones. Material: a population of CD138-negative cells sorted from bone marrow. This specimen's cell subset or site label, per the study, means: bone marrow mononuclear cells depleted of CD138+ plasma/myeloma cells by negative magnetic selection. These receptors were taken from a donor at least 40 years old with multiple myeloma.

A remark on this clonotype: This may come from a read error, since a much larger clone is one base off. The V and J genes are TRBV5-1 and TRBJ2-3; D unresolved. The length of the CDR3 is 13 residues. V gave up 6 bases and J gave up 4 bases, with 12 bases separating them. Germline lookup yields CDR1 SGHRS and CDR2 YFSETQ. CDR3 coding DNA: TGCGCCAGCAACTCACGACACGCAGATACGCAGTATTTT. Translated, it gives CASNSRHADTQYF.

This clonotype was seen once. A much larger clone lies a single base off, so this may be a read error. J is TRBJ1-1 and V is TRBV5-6; possibly TRBD1 for D (6 bases). The CDR3 is 14 amino acids. V lost 2 bases and J lost 13, with 21 bases in between. Germline values: CDR1 SGHDT, CDR2 YYEEEE. CDR3 sequence: CASSLGTVTKGDFF. Here the CDR3 DNA reads TGTGCCAGCAGCTTAGGGACGGTGACTAAGGGGGATTTCTTT.

To note about this clonotype: A much larger clone lies one base from this, so it may be a read error. The V call is TRBV7-3, the J call TRBJ2-5; no firm D call. V shed 8 bases and J shed 3 bases, with 13 bases lying between them. CDR1 is SGHTA and CDR2 is FQGTGA in the germline V gene. The CDR3 extends over 13 amino acids. CDR3 DNA: TGTGCCAGCGGCCCCGGTATGGAAGAGACCCAGTACTTC. This sequence encodes CASGPGMEETQYF.

This clonotype was seen repeatedly, ten times or more. This rearrangement joins TRBV30 to TRBJ2-1; D uncertain. The CDR3 runs to 13 residues. CDR1 is GTSNPN, CDR2 SVGIG, per germline (reference sequence). The V and J ends lost 0 bases and 6 bases respectively, with 9 bases between them. CDR3 residues: CAWSVRSFNEQFF. The CDR3 DNA is TGTGCCTGGAGTGTGAGGAGTTTCAATGAGCAGTTCTTC.

This clonotype was picked up many times. The rearrangement uses TRBV20-1 and TRBJ2-3; 12 nucleotides agree with TRBD2. CDR3 length: 14 residues. Germline CDR1 is DFQATT and CDR2 is SNEGSKA (reference sequence). V was pared by 3 bases and J by 4 bases, with 2 bases of the junction left unmatched. CDR3 sequence (DNA): TGCAGTGCTAGTGCTAGCGGGGGGGCAGATACGCAGTATTTT. It specifies CSASASGGADTQYF.

V usage is TRBV29-1 and J usage is TRBJ2-5; D is undetermined. Trimming left V 4 bases short and J 1 base short, with 10 bases between. The CDR3 loop spans 13 amino acids. Germline-derived CDR1 and CDR2 are SQVTM and ANQGSEA. CDR3 nucleotides: TGCAGCGTTGTCGGCGGCAGCCAAGAGACCCAGTACTTC. This gives the protein CSVVGGSQETQYF.

This clonotype was counted many times. The chain uses TRBV12-3 or TRBV12-4 and TRBJ1-4, with D possibly being TRBD1 (6 bases). Trimming removed 4 bases from V and 4 bases from J, with 16 bases in between. The CDR3 consists of 16 residues. Here the CDR3 DNA reads TGTGCCAGCAGTTCTATCCGGACAGAAAATAATGAAAAACTGTTTTTT. It encodes CASSSIRTENNEKLFF.

This clonotype appeared many times. CDR3 residues: CATGGSVTYQPQHF. CDR3 nucleotides: TGTGCCACTGGGGGGTCGGTTACTTATCAGCCCCAGCATTTT. The chain recombines TRBV24-1 with TRBJ1-5; the D gene is possibly TRBD1 (5 bases). This CDR3 region has 14 residues. The germline V gene has CDR1 KGHDR and CDR2 SFDVKD. Trimming took off 10 bases at V and 5 bases at J, with 17 bases between the two ends.

This clonotype has just a few counts. The chain has TRBV28 and TRBJ1-6, with D unresolved. V gave up 7 bases and J gave up 5 bases, with 6 bases separating them. Germline V gives CDR1 MDHEN, CDR2 SYDVKM. This CDR3 comprises 12 residues. In DNA form, the CDR3 reads TGTGCCAGCAATCTTAATAATTCACCCCTCCACTTT. It codes for CASNLNNSPLHF.

For this clonotype: This may arise from a read error, as a much more abundant clone is one base away. J is TRBJ2-5 and V is TRBV29-1; 11 bases align to TRBD1. Germline loops: CDR1 SQVTM, CDR2 ANQGSEA. This CDR3 has 15 residues. CDR3 sequence: CSAEGRTGGRETQYF. DNA for the CDR3: TGCAGCGCTGAAGGGAGGACAGGGGGCCGCGAGACCCAGTACTTC.

The table lists this clonotype with many counts. The V gene is TRBV28, the J gene TRBJ2-7; 16 nucleotides match TRBD2. The V segment lost 9 bases and the J segment 4 bases; nucleotides outside the gene matches: 9. Germline values: CDR1 MDHEN, CDR2 SYDVKM. This CDR3 has 16 amino acids. Here the CDR3 DNA reads TGTGCCAGTTTGGGACTAGCGGGAGGGCCTGGGTACGAGCAGTACTTC. Translating it yields CASLGLAGGPGYEQYF.

CDR3 sequence (DNA): TGTGCCAGCTCACCACTCTCCGGGGGGGCCTTCTCTGGAAACACCATATATTTT. Translating it yields CASSPLSGGAFSGNTIYF. The chain is built from TRBV18 and TRBJ1-3; D possibly corresponds to TRBD1 (6 bases). V was cut by 1 base and J by 0 bases, with 16 bases left in between. Germline V gives CDR1 KGHSH, CDR2 LQKENI. This CDR3 is built from 18 residues.

This clonotype was observed many times. The chain links TRBV29-1 to TRBJ2-5; D possibly corresponds to TRBD1 (6 bases). The CDR3 runs to 12 residues. Germline CDR1 SQVTM, CDR2 ANQGSEA. Trimming took off 6 bases at V and 0 bases at J, with 8 bases between the two ends. As DNA, the CDR3 is TGCAGCGTGCAGGGGAACCAAGAGACCCAGTACTTC. Protein sequence: CSVQGNQETQYF.

The rearrangement links TRBV12-3 or TRBV12-4 to TRBJ1-5; D remains ambiguous. CDR3 length: 13 residues. The germline V and J ends were trimmed by 3 bases and 9 bases, with 12 bases remaining between them. The CDR3: CASSLDEIRPQHF. The CDR3, as DNA: TGTGCCAGCAGTTTGGACGAGATTCGGCCCCAGCATTTT.

This clonotype was observed at least ten times. The chain links TRBV9 to TRBJ2-3, with 16 bases lining up with TRBD2. The junction had 10 bases not matched to a gene; V was cut back by 4 bases and J by 2 bases. This CDR3 is built from 19 residues. CDR1 is SGDLS, CDR2 YYNGEE, per germline. For the CDR3, the DNA is TGTGCCAGCAGCCCCCTTCCCGGGACTAGCGGGGGGGTCACAGATACGCAGTATTTT. Residues: CASSPLPGTSGGVTDTQYF.

This clonotype showed up many times. The chain is built from TRBV7-9 and TRBJ2-5; D gene uncertain. Trimming pared 0 bases from V and 4 bases from J, leaving 12 bases between. The CDR3 has 15 residues. Germline CDR1 is SEHNR and CDR2 is FQNEAQ (reference sequence). CDR3: CASSLAERQLETQYF. Written as DNA, the CDR3 is TGTGCCAGCAGCTTAGCGGAACGGCAGCTAGAGACCCAGTACTTC.

The chain combines TRBV5-8 with TRBJ2-7; D perhaps matches TRBD2 (5 bases). Germline V gene sequence: CDR1 SGHTS, CDR2 YDEGEE. This CDR3 spans 15 amino acids. V shed 5 bases and J shed 7 bases, with 22 bases lying between them. CDR3 nucleotides: TGTGCCAGCAGATCAAGAGGTGACGGGGTCGGGGAGCAGTACTTC. Translated, it gives CASRSRGDGVGEQYF.

This clonotype was seen at least ten times. The CDR3 nucleotides read TGTGCCAGCAGGGACAGGATCTATGAGCAGTTCTTC. This gives the protein CASRDRIYEQFF. The J gene is TRBJ2-1, the V gene TRBV12-3 or TRBV12-4; TRBD1 matches at 7 bases. The trim removed 6 bases at V and 8 bases at J, leaving 4 bases unmatched. The CDR3 sequence is 12 residues long.

There are many counts of this clonotype. The CDR3: CASSVPGHHADGYTF. The CDR3 DNA follows: TGTGCCAGCAGTGTTCCGGGACACCATGCAGATGGCTACACCTTC. The chain carries TRBV25-1 and TRBJ1-2, with TRBD1 as a possible D gene (6 bases). Germline loops: CDR1 MGHDK, CDR2 SYGVNS. V lost 4 bases, J lost 6 bases, and 18 bases lay in between. The CDR3 extends over 15 amino acids.

This chain links TRBV5-1 with TRBJ1-3, with unresolved D. The CDR3 is 16 residues long. Trimming removed 3 bases at V and 2 bases at J, with 15 bases between. CDR1 and CDR2 from the germline V gene are SGHRS and YFSETQ. The CDR3, as DNA: TGCGCCAGCAGCTCTGGAGCCCAGGCCACTGGAAACACCATATATTTT. It codes for CASSSGAQATGNTIYF. The whole variable domain, filled in from reference TRBV5-1 and TRBJ1-3, reads KAGVTQTPRYLIKTRGQQVTLSCSPISGHRSVSWYQQTPGQGLQFLFEYFSETQRNKGNFPGRFSGRQFSNSRSEMNVSTLELGDSALYLCASSSGAQATGNTIYFGEGSWLTVV.

This clonotype was detected many times. The rearrangement links TRBV7-9 to TRBJ2-6; unclear D gene. The CDR3 is 15 amino acids. Trimming pared 1 base from V and 2 bases from J, leaving 6 bases between. In germline, CDR1 is SEHNR, CDR2 FQNEAQ (reference sequence). The CDR3 spells CASSLGPAGANVLTF. Written as DNA, the CDR3 is TGTGCCAGCAGCTTAGGCCCTGCTGGGGCCAACGTCCTGACTTTC.

This clonotype has ten or more counts. This sequence joins TRBV19 and TRBJ2-1; D is tentatively TRBD1 or TRBD2 (5 bases each). Germline V CDR1 and CDR2: LNHDA, SQIVND (reference sequence). Trimming cost V 5 bases and J 9 bases, with 20 bases left between them. This CDR3 spans 15 amino acids. CDR3 sequence reads: CASSPRGTGGSEQFF. CDR3 DNA sequence: TGTGCCAGTAGTCCCCGGGGTACAGGTGGCAGTGAGCAGTTCTTC.

This clonotype was detected many times. The chain uses TRBV5-1 and TRBJ2-6; 8 bases are a match to TRBD1. J was trimmed by 4 bases and V by 3 bases; bases with no gene match: 6. Germline loops: CDR1 SGHRS, CDR2 YFSETQ. The CDR3 consists of 16 residues. The CDR3 loop reads CASSSGDRSGANVLTF. The CDR3 bases are TGCGCCAGCAGCTCCGGGGACAGGTCCGGGGCCAACGTCCTGACTTTC.

To note about this clonotype: A read error is possible here, since a much larger clone lies one base away. The chain recombines TRBV27 with TRBJ1-6; the D gene is possibly TRBD1 (6 bases). Germline V gives CDR1 MNHEY, CDR2 SMNVEV (reference sequence). The CDR3 has 13 amino acids. The CDR3 DNA is TGTGCCGGCAGTTTGGCAGGGGTAAAAGCCCTCCACTTT. Protein product: CAGSLAGVKALHF.

This clonotype was seen repeatedly, ten times or more. V is TRBV21-1 and J is TRBJ1-2; the D segment call TRBD1 is taken from the table without a DNA check. TRBV21-1 has pseudogene status. This CDR3 spans 16 amino acids. CDR3 sequence (DNA): TGTGCCAGCAGCAAATGTTGGGACAGGGGGCCTTGTGGCTACACCTTC. Translating gives CASSKCWDRGPCGYTF.

As concerns this clonotype: This probably arose from a read error, given a far larger clone one base away. J is TRBJ2-7 and V is TRBV27, with a weak D call TRBD1 (6 bases). The J call could be wrong; TRBJ1-2 is a better fit for the DNA end. This CDR3 is built from 13 residues. Per the germline V gene, CDR1 is MNHEY and CDR2 is SMNVEV (reference sequence). DNA of the CDR3: TGTGCCAGCAGTTTAACGAGGGACAAGGCGTACACCTTC. As protein: CASSLTRDKAYTF.

At least ten counts were recorded for this clonotype. This rearrangement joins TRBV12-3 or TRBV12-4 to TRBJ2-1; tentatively, D is TRBD1 (6 bases). Trimming pared 6 bases from V and 2 bases from J, leaving 11 bases between. The CDR3 runs 14 residues. This CDR3 is CASSRQATYNEQFF. The CDR3 DNA reads as TGTGCCAGCAGCCGACAGGCCACCTACAATGAGCAGTTCTTC.

This clonotype was seen many times. The chain recombines TRBV14 with TRBJ2-1; D not certain. This CDR3 has 18 residues. CDR1 and CDR2 (germline): SGHDN, FVKESK. The V end lost 4 bases, the J end lost 3 bases, and 22 bases lay between the germline ends. CDR3 residues: CASSPNAWAGLLYNEQFF. Written as DNA, the CDR3 is TGTGCCAGCAGCCCTAACGCGTGGGCCGGATTACTCTACAATGAGCAGTTCTTC.

The table lists this clonotype with many counts. DNA of the CDR3: TGTGCCAGCAGCTTACGAGGGGAACTGTTTTTT. Translated: CASSLRGELFF. This chain connects TRBV7-9 to TRBJ1-4; TRBD1 might be the D (5 bases). Per the germline V gene, CDR1 is SEHNR and CDR2 is FQNEAQ (reference sequence). The CDR3 runs 11 residues. V was cut by 2 bases and J by 12 bases, with 7 bases left in between.

This clonotype was observed at least ten times. The chain couples TRBV5-1 to TRBJ2-1, with a tentative D call TRBD2 (7 bases). Trimming pared 0 bases from V and 0 bases from J, leaving 13 bases between. The germline V gene encodes CDR1 SGHRS and CDR2 YFSETQ. The CDR3 sequence is 17 residues long. CDR3 sequence: CASSLGGGASSYNEQFF. The CDR3 DNA reads as TGCGCCAGCAGCTTGGGCGGGGGCGCCAGCTCCTACAATGAGCAGTTCTTC.